Listed below are T cell receptor beta chains from one sample, sequenced in a study of CD8+ T cells in alopecia areata. TCRdb's copy holds only in-frame clones and misses some; the assay was immunoSEQ multiplex PCR. The sample has roughly 170,000 clones, around three fifths seen once. The sample consisted of CD8+ T cells sorted from blood, taken at week 24, from a patient treated with tofacitinib. These receptors originate from a human donor with alopecia areata. Both conserved end residues are part of each CDR3. The D gene is left open where the match is weak. Not every row has a clone size; where given, it reads once, few, many or a size class.

v_call	cdr3_length	clone_size	d_call	j_call	cdr3_nt	cdr3_aa
TRBV15	15	once	TRBD1	TRBJ2-1	TGTGCCACCAGCACCCGGGACAGGGGCCACAATGAGCAGTTCTTC	CATSTRDRGHNEQFF
TRBV5-1	16	-	-	TRBJ1-1	TGCGCCAGCAGCTTGGGTTCTGGCAGGTCGAACACTGAAGCTTTCTTT	CASSLGSGRSNTEAFF
TRBV7-9	11	-	-	TRBJ2-7	TGTGCCAGCAGCTTACGCTCCGAGCAGTACTTC	CASSLRSEQYF
TRBV2	19	-	TRBD2	TRBJ2-3	TGTGCCAGACAATTGGGGGATCCCCTGGGCTCGCGGGGGACAGATACGCAGTATTTT	CARQLGDPLGSRGTDTQYF
TRBV5-6	16	few	-	TRBJ1-1	TGTGCCAGCAGCTTGGGGTGGGGGAAACTTTTCACTGAAGCTTTCTTT	CASSLGWGKLFTEAFF
TRBV29-1	15	-	TRBD1	TRBJ2-2	TGCAGCGTTGAAGATAGCGCCAGGGGGACCGGGGAGCTGTTTTTT	CSVEDSARGTGELFF
TRBV7-9	16	few	-	TRBJ2-7	TGTGCCAGCAGTTCGACCCCAACTGAGAGCTCCTACGAGCAGTACTTC	CASSSTPTESSYEQYF
TRBV29-1	13	few	-	TRBJ2-1	TGCAGCGTACTGAAGGGTTCCTACAATGAGCAGTTCTTC	CSVLKGSYNEQFF
TRBV19	15	-	-	TRBJ1-2	TGTGCCAGTAGTAGTCCGGGACGAACTAACTATGGCTACACCTTC	CASSSPGRTNYGYTF
TRBV9	16	-	TRBD1	TRBJ2-3	TGTGCCAGCAGACCCAGGACAGGGGAAAGGTCAGATACGCAGTATTTT	CASRPRTGERSDTQYF
TRBV7-9	11	-	-	TRBJ2-1	TGTGCCAGCAGCATTTACAATGAGCAGTTCTTC	CASSIYNEQFF
TRBV9	15	-	-	TRBJ2-1	TGTGCCAGCAGCGGTGGGGGGCCCGGGAACAATGAGCAGTTCTTC	CASSGGGPGNNEQFF
TRBV6-6	12	-	-	TRBJ2-2	TGTGCCAGCAGTCCCCCCTCCGGGGAGCTGTTTTTT	CASSPPSGELFF
TRBV19	14	-	-	TRBJ1-2	TGTGCCAGTAGTATCCAGGGGAGGTTCCATGGCTACACCTTC	CASSIQGRFHGYTF
TRBV27	17	-	TRBD1	TRBJ1-2	TGTGCCAGCAGTTTATCAACGGGTAGACAGGGCTTCTATGGCTACACCTTC	CASSLSTGRQGFYGYTF
TRBV21-1	16	-	-	TRBJ2-5	TGTGCCAGCAGCAAGCCGCCGGGACAGTTTCAAGAGACCCAGTACTTC	CASSKPPGQFQETQYF
TRBV6-5	15	-	TRBD1	TRBJ1-5	TGTGCCAGCAGCCTCGGGACAGGGGGCAATCAGCCCCAGCATTTT	CASSLGTGGNQPQHF
TRBV9	15	-	TRBD2	TRBJ2-1	TGTGCCAGCAGCGCTAGCGGGAGACAAAACAATGAGCAGTTCTTC	CASSASGRQNNEQFF
TRBV25-1	14	-	-	TRBJ2-7	TGTGCCAGCAGTGAATTCGGCTCGGGGTACGAGCAGTACTTC	CASSEFGSGYEQYF
TRBV13	13	-	-	TRBJ2-1	TGTGCCAGCAGCTTAGGGAGTCTTGATGAGCAGTTCTTC	CASSLGSLDEQFF
TRBV7-9	17	few	TRBD1	TRBJ2-1	TGTGCCAGCAGCTTTCAACCGGGACAGGGGGCCGGGAATGAGCAGTTCTTC	CASSFQPGQGAGNEQFF
TRBV30	11	-	-	TRBJ2-7	TGTGCCTGGAGTGTATTGTACGAGCAGTACTTC	CAWSVLYEQYF
TRBV29-1	18	-	-	TRBJ2-7	TGCAGCGTTGTCCGGGGTACCGGAACCGGACGAAGCGACTACGAGCAGTACTTC	CSVVRGTGTGRSDYEQYF
TRBV30	14	-	-	TRBJ1-1	TGTGCCTGGAGTTCTCTAAAATCTCGCTGGACAGCTTTCTTT	CAWSSLKSRWTAFF
TRBV6-5	13	-	-	TRBJ1-2	TGTGCCAGCAGTTACGGTCAGAACTATGGCTACACCTTC	CASSYGQNYGYTF
TRBV27	15	-	-	TRBJ1-4	TGTGCCAGCAGTAGCCGCGCGGGACGGCCAGTAAGACTGTTTTTT	CASSSRAGRPVRLFF
TRBV2	14	-	TRBD1	TRBJ2-2	TGTGCCAACTCTGGACAGGGCTCGGCCGGGGAGCTGTTTTTT	CANSGQGSAGELFF
TRBV15	14	few	-	TRBJ1-1	TGTGCCACCAGCTTTAAGACAGGGAACACTGAAGCTTTCTTT	CATSFKTGNTEAFF
TRBV7-2	15	-	-	TRBJ2-3	TGTGCCAGCAGTCATAAGGTCGGGGGGCCGGATACGCAGTATTTT	CASSHKVGGPDTQYF
TRBV5-1	14	-	-	TRBJ1-1	TGCGCCAGCAGCTTGGGCCCCCTGAACACTGAAGCTTTCTTT	CASSLGPLNTEAFF
TRBV2	14	-	-	TRBJ1-1	TGTGCCAGCAGTGAATGGGAGGAGAACACTGAAGCTTTCTTT	CASSEWEENTEAFF
TRBV13	16	-	TRBD1	TRBJ1-3	TGTGCCAGCAGCCCGCCGGGACAGGGGGTTGGAAACACCATATATTTT	CASSPPGQGVGNTIYF
TRBV4-2	15	-	-	TRBJ1-5	TGTGCCAGCAGCACAGGGAGGGTTAGCAATCAGCCCCAGCATTTT	CASSTGRVSNQPQHF
TRBV7-9	8	-	-	TRBJ1-2	TGTGCCTCACCGCCCTACACCTTC	CASPPYTF
TRBV5-4	12	-	-	TRBJ1-1	TGTGCCAGCAGCTTTGGGAACACTGAAGCTTTCTTT	CASSFGNTEAFF